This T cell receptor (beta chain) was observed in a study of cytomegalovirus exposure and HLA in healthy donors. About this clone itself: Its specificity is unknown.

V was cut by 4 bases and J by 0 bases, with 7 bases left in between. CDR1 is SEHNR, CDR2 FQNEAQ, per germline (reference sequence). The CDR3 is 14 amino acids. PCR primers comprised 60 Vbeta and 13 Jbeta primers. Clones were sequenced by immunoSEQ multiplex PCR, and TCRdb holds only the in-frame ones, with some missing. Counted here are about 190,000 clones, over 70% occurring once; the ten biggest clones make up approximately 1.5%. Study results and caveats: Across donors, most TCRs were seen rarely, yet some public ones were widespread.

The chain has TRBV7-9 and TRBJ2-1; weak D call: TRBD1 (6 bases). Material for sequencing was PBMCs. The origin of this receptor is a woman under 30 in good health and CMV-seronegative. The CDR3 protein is CASSWDNSYNEQFF. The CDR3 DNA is TGTGCCAGCAGCTGGGACAACTCCTACAATGAGCAGTTCTTC.